This TCR beta chain appears in the sequencing data of a study of molecular identifiers for immune sequencing clone quantification. General study results and limits: Sizes of clones that are highly expanded could be underestimated (if identical TCR molecules share a barcode).

Ten or more counts support this clonotype. The antigen is not known. TCRdb analysed the PCR reads with MiXCR anew, one entry per CDR3 protein. The sample shows more than 250,000 distinct CDR3 sequences, about 20% of them seen only once. There are 15 residues in the CDR3. Trimming cost V 5 bases and J 4 bases; bases outside gene matches: 5. From germline, CDR1 is MNHEY and CDR2 SMNVEV (reference sequence). Sorting defined naive CD8 T cells as CD8+CD4-CCR7+CD45RA+. The sequence was obtained from a human donor in good health. Some libraries in this study had Jurkat cell RNA spiked in. The sample comprised naive CD8+ T cells from blood, with Jurkat cell RNA spiked in. Subset reported: FACS-sorted CD8+CD4-CCR7+CD45RA+ naive T cells. This sequence joins TRBV27 and TRBJ1-6; 7 nucleotides align to TRBD1. The CDR3 region has the DNA TGTGCCAGCAGTCCCGGGACAGCTTATAATTCACCCCTCCACTTT. This gives the protein CASSPGTAYNSPLHF.